This passage covers 21 T cell receptor beta chains from one sample sequenced in a study of shared clonotypes between healthy human individuals. Sequencing used immunoSEQ multiplex PCR; TCRdb keeps in-frame clones, though not all of them. The profile covers roughly 2,300,000 clones, with about 90% appearing a single time and around 0.35% taken by the ten largest. Sequencing input: naive CD4+ T cells from PBMCs. The subset denotes: CD45RA+ positively selected. Receptors originate from a young man in good health. Some clones in this sample may be carry-over from other donors' samples.

The gene calls are TRBV28 and TRBJ2-7, with D possibly TRBD1 on 5 matching bases. Per germline, CDR1 MDHEN and CDR2 SYDVKM. The germline V and J ends were trimmed by 7 bases and 0 bases, with 13 bases remaining between them. The CDR3 totals 14 residues. The CDR3 spells CASKAQGSSYEQYF. The CDR3 DNA reads TGTGCCAGCAAGGCGCAGGGATCCTCCTACGAGCAGTACTTC.

V usage is TRBV7-2 and J usage is TRBJ2-5, with D unresolved. Trimming took off 0 bases at V and 1 base at J, with 6 bases between the two ends. The CDR3 has 14 amino acids. Germline loops: CDR1 SGHTA, CDR2 FQGNSA. CDR3 nucleotides: TGTGCCAGCAGCTTAGCGGTTGGCCAAGAGACCCAGTACTTC. This sequence encodes CASSLAVGQETQYF.

This clone was recorded a few times. The identical CDR3 is also encoded by other nucleotide sequences in the sample. The V gene is TRBV18, the J gene TRBJ1-3; D might be TRBD1 (6 bases). CDR1 is KGHSH, CDR2 LQKENI, per germline. The CDR3 is 14 residues long. Trimming took 6 bases from V and 2 from J, leaving 11 bases between them. CDR3 sequence reads: CASSPDRTGNTIYF. Written as DNA, the CDR3 is TGTGCCAGCTCCCCGGACAGAACTGGAAACACCATATATTTT.

This sequence joins TRBV19 and TRBJ2-1; tentative D call: TRBD2 (5 bases). The CDR3 runs 18 residues. Germline assignment: CDR1 LNHDA and CDR2 SQIVND (reference sequence). Trimming cost V 3 bases and J 3 bases, with 21 bases left between them. The CDR3 reads CASSIRLSVGELYNEQFF. The CDR3 coding sequence is TGTGCCAGTAGTATCCGTCTAAGCGTGGGAGAGCTCTACAATGAGCAGTTCTTC.

As regards this clone: Other nucleotide sequences in the sample specify the same CDR3. The rearrangement uses TRBV5-1 and TRBJ2-3; 7 nucleotides line up with TRBD2. Trimming took 4 bases from V and 2 from J; bases not matched to a gene: 7. The CDR3 loop spans 15 amino acids. Germline V lookup: CDR1 SGHRS, CDR2 YFSETQ. This CDR3 is CASSPGGGNTDTQYF. CDR3 bases: TGCGCCAGCAGCCCGGGGGGAGGTAACACAGATACGCAGTATTTT.

On this clone: Different DNA sequences within this sample yield the same CDR3. The J gene is TRBJ1-5, the V gene TRBV5-1; TRBD1 might be the D (5 bases). The V gene's germline CDR1 is SGHRS and CDR2 YFSETQ. The CDR3 length is 16 residues. The germline V and J ends were trimmed by 0 bases and 3 bases, with 13 bases remaining between them. CDR3: CASSLGLREANQPQHF. The CDR3 DNA reads TGCGCCAGCAGCTTGGGGCTCAGGGAGGCCAATCAGCCCCAGCATTTT.

In the case of this clone: The sample has other DNA sequences that encode this CDR3 too. The chain is built from TRBV5-1 and TRBJ2-7; 7 bases agree with TRBD2. This CDR3 has 15 residues. Germline assignment: CDR1 SGHRS and CDR2 YFSETQ. The V and J ends lost 0 bases and 3 bases, in that order; junction bases with no gene match: 6. As DNA, the CDR3 is TGCGCCAGCAGCTTGGGGCAGCGGGGTAGCTACGAGCAGTACTTC. Translated, it gives CASSLGQRGSYEQYF.

J is TRBJ2-2 and V is TRBV2, with D maybe TRBD1 (6 bases). V shed 3 bases and J shed 1 base, with 9 bases lying between them. From germline, CDR1 is SNHLY and CDR2 FYNNEI. There are 15 residues in the CDR3. The chain's CDR3 is CASSEGHENTGELFF. CDR3 bases: TGTGCCAGCAGTGAGGGACACGAGAACACCGGGGAGCTGTTTTTT.

The genes are TRBV28 and TRBJ1-5; D is undetermined. With 3 bases removed from V and 0 bases from J, the gap between germline ends came to 12 bases. The CDR3 runs 16 residues. Germline CDR1 MDHEN, CDR2 SYDVKM. Here the CDR3 DNA reads TGTGCCAGCAGTTTTGCCGGAATTTATAGCAATCAGCCCCAGCATTTT. This translates into CASSFAGIYSNQPQHF.

The rearrangement uses TRBV5-1 and TRBJ2-1; D not certain. V was trimmed by 0 bases and J by 7 bases, leaving 17 bases between them. This CDR3 region has 16 residues. Germline-derived CDR1 and CDR2 are SGHRS and YFSETQ. CDR3 in DNA: TGCGCCAGCAGCTTGGACCCGGCCGAACTTGGGAATGAGCAGTTCTTC. This sequence encodes CASSLDPAELGNEQFF. The complete variable domain, with remaining parts taken from reference TRBV5-1 and TRBJ2-1, reads KAGVTQTPRYLIKTRGQQVTLSCSPISGHRSVSWYQQTPGQGLQFLFEYFSETQRNKGNFPGRFSGRQFSNSRSEMNVSTLELGDSALYLCASSLDPAELGNEQFFGPGTRLTVL.

The chain recombines TRBV2 with TRBJ2-5; TRBD1 agrees at 7 bases. Trimming cost V 4 bases and J 2 bases; bases outside gene matches: 7. CDR1 is SNHLY and CDR2 is FYNNEI in the germline V gene. This CDR3 is 15 amino acids long. In DNA, the CDR3 is TGTGCCAGCAGTGCCAATACAGGGGTACAAGAGACCCAGTACTTC. It encodes CASSANTGVQETQYF.

This sequence joins TRBV28 and TRBJ1-1, with 7 bases lining up with TRBD1. V trimming: 7 bases; J trimming: 7 bases; junction bases outside the gene matches: 9. Looked up from germline, CDR1 is MDHEN and CDR2 is SYDVKM. The CDR3 loop spans 13 amino acids. CDR3: CASTYTGASEAFF. CDR3 sequence (DNA): TGTGCCAGCACATATACAGGGGCAAGTGAAGCTTTCTTT.

The chain uses TRBV5-1 and TRBJ1-2; 10 nucleotides line up with TRBD1. Looked up from germline, CDR1 is SGHRS and CDR2 is YFSETQ. Losses at the gene ends were 4 bases for V and 7 bases for J; bases not matched to a gene: 4. This CDR3 spans 13 amino acids. CDR3 protein: CASSRDRGPGYTF. DNA of the CDR3: TGCGCCAGCAGCCGGGACAGGGGCCCTGGCTACACCTTC.

The V and J genes are TRBV19 and TRBJ2-7; 8 nucleotides agree with TRBD2. This CDR3 contains 16 residues. Germline V CDR1 and CDR2: LNHDA, SQIVND (reference sequence). Trimming took 6 bases from V and 3 from J; bases not matched to a gene: 13. The CDR3 loop reads CASRGAFGLAGYEQYF. DNA for the CDR3: TGTGCCAGTAGGGGGGCCTTCGGTCTAGCGGGCTACGAGCAGTACTTC.

V is TRBV6-5 and J is TRBJ2-7, with TRBD1 identical over 7 bases. V shed 6 bases and J 4 bases; nucleotides not matched to a gene: 3. Germline CDR1 and CDR2: MNHEY and SVGAGI. The length of the CDR3 is 12 residues. CDR3 in amino acids: CASRSRGYEQYF. CDR3 coding DNA: TGTGCCAGCAGATCCAGGGGGTACGAGCAGTACTTC.

The chain couples TRBV2 to TRBJ2-1; D is ambiguous. Trimming stripped 1 base from V and 2 bases from J, with 9 bases between. The germline CDR1 and CDR2 sequences are SNHLY and FYNNEI. The CDR3 contains 15 residues. In nucleotides, the CDR3 is TGTGCCAGCAGTGAAGGGCAATTGGCCTACAATGAGCAGTTCTTC. Translating gives CASSEGQLAYNEQFF. Using reference TRBV2 and TRBJ2-1 for the parts outside the CDR3, the full variable domain is EPEVTQTPSHQVTQMGQEVILRCVPISNHLYFYWYRQILGQKVEFLVSFYNNEISEKSEIFDDQFSVERPDGSNFTLKIRSTKLEDSAMYFCASSEGQLAYNEQFFGPGTRLTVL.

V usage is TRBV1 and J usage is TRBJ1-2. TRBV1 is classified as a pseudogene. The CDR3 totals 15 residues. CDR3 region: CTSSQDGGPNYGYTF. The CDR3 DNA sequence: TGCACCAGCAGCCAAGACGGAGGACCCAACTATGGCTACACCTTC.

The V and J genes are TRBV5-4 and TRBJ2-3, with a tentative D call TRBD2 (5 bases). Trimming took 4 bases from V and 1 from J, leaving 16 bases between them. The CDR3 covers 16 residues. Germline lookup yields CDR1 SGHNT and CDR2 YYREEE (reference sequence). CDR3 nucleotide sequence: TGTGCCAGCAGCCCCAAACGGGGTGGGGGCACAGATACGCAGTATTTT. Protein product: CASSPKRGGGTDTQYF.

The gene calls are TRBV11-3 and TRBJ2-3; TRBD2 matches 8 bases. CDR1 and CDR2 from the germline V gene are SGHNT and YENEEA. The V and J ends lost 0 bases and 6 bases, in that order; junction bases with no gene match: 11. The CDR3 length is 17 residues. CDR3: CASSLDFNPGGSDTQYF. The CDR3 DNA sequence: TGTGCCAGCAGCTTAGATTTTAACCCGGGAGGGTCCGATACGCAGTATTTT.

CDR3 sequence (DNA): TGTGCCAGCAGCCCCCCCGGGACGTATAATGAAAAACTGTTTTTT. The encoded protein is CASSPPGTYNEKLFF. V gene TRBV7-9 combines with J gene TRBJ1-4; D perhaps matches TRBD1 (5 bases). In germline, CDR1 is SEHNR, CDR2 FQNEAQ (reference sequence). The CDR3 extends over 15 amino acids. Trimming took 5 bases from V and 4 from J, leaving 14 bases between them.

This clone was observed once. This chain connects TRBV29-1 to TRBJ2-1; 9 bases are a match to TRBD2. The CDR3 extends over 16 amino acids. V shed 1 base and J 4 bases; nucleotides not matched to a gene: 8. Per germline, CDR1 SQVTM and CDR2 ANQGSEA. CDR3 region: CSVEASVAGVYNEQFF. The DNA for the CDR3 is TGCAGCGTTGAAGCCTCGGTAGCGGGGGTATACAATGAGCAGTTCTTC.